Following are 14 T cell receptor beta chains from one sample sequenced in a study of T cells in Graves' hyperthyroidism and ophthalmopathy. The CDR3 regions of TCR beta were amplified from RNA transcripts. First-round RT-PCR of the TCR CDR3 relied on the HTBI primer set. TCRdb fed the multiplex PCR reads into MiXCR, producing one record per CDR3 protein. The table shows fewer than 350,000 distinct CDR3 sequences, with roughly 20% occurring only once. Sequencing was done on a sample of blood. The receptors shown here come from a woman between 40 and 50 years old with Graves' ophthalmopathy.

This clonotype appeared many times. This rearrangement joins TRBV9 to TRBJ1-1; D not resolved. The CDR3 is 15 residues long. In germline, CDR1 is SGDLS, CDR2 YYNGEE. Trimming left V 3 bases short and J 2 bases short, with 14 bases between. CDR3 DNA sequence: TGTGCCAGCAGCGGGGATATGAGAGGCAACACTGAAGCTTTCTTT. It codes for CASSGDMRGNTEAFF.

This chain links TRBV9 with TRBJ1-4; 8 nucleotides line up with TRBD1. The V and J ends lost 4 bases and 3 bases, in that order; junction bases with no gene match: 8. The CDR3 has 16 amino acids. Germline lookup yields CDR1 SGDLS and CDR2 YYNGEE. CDR3 residues: CASSPEPGQANEKLFF. The CDR3 DNA is TGTGCCAGCAGCCCCGAGCCGGGACAGGCTAATGAAAAACTGTTTTTT.

This clonotype was observed at least ten times. The V gene is TRBV6-2 or TRBV6-3, the J gene TRBJ2-1; 9 bases fit TRBD2. The germline gives CDR1 MNHEY, CDR2 SVGEGT. The V segment lost 2 bases and the J segment 10 bases; nucleotides outside the gene matches: 9. The CDR3 loop spans 15 amino acids. CDR3: CASSYRRAGGQEQFF. CDR3 nucleotides: TGTGCCAGCAGTTACCGGAGAGCGGGAGGACAGGAGCAGTTCTTC.

This clonotype was observed at least ten times. The rearrangement joins TRBV27 to TRBJ2-7, with D hard to call. This CDR3 is built from 13 residues. Germline CDR1 and CDR2: MNHEY and SMNVEV (reference sequence). Deletions cut 6 bases from V and 3 bases from J, with 12 bases between. The CDR3 reads CASRSNSFYEQYF. The CDR3 DNA follows: TGTGCCAGCAGATCTAATTCATTCTACGAGCAGTACTTC.

The count of this clonotype is one. The chain employs TRBV6-1 and TRBJ1-3; D is unclear. V was pared by 0 bases and J by 4 bases, with 16 bases between. Germline V gene lookup returns CDR1 MNHNS and CDR2 SASEGT. CDR3 size: 17 residues. The CDR3 coding sequence is TGTGCCAGCAGTGAAGCGTACCGATGGGGAAGAGGAAACACCATATATTTT. This sequence encodes CASSEAYRWGRGNTIYF.

Comments on this clonotype: Since a much larger clone is just one base distant, this may be a read error. The chain combines TRBV28 with TRBJ1-3; D is unresolved. The V end was cut by 3 bases, the J end by 3 bases, with 6 bases between. The CDR3 contains 13 residues. CDR1 is MDHEN, CDR2 SYDVKM, per germline. DNA for the CDR3: TGTGCCAGCAGTTTGGCATTTGGAAACACCATATATTTT. Translated: CASSLAFGNTIYF.

This clonotype was detected ten times or more. The chain uses TRBV29-1 and TRBJ2-7; D could derive from TRBD1 or TRBD2 (5 bases each). V was clipped by 4 bases and J by 5 bases, with 9 bases between them. In germline, CDR1 is SQVTM, CDR2 ANQGSEA. The CDR3 is 11 residues long. The CDR3 here is CSVVGDHEQYF. The CDR3, as DNA: TGCAGCGTTGTAGGGGACCACGAGCAGTACTTC.

In this sample, this clonotype turned up many times. This chain connects TRBV12-3 or TRBV12-4 to TRBJ2-2; 7 bases map to TRBD2. This CDR3 is built from 17 residues. Trimming took 7 bases from V and 5 from J; bases not matched to a gene: 16. The CDR3 region is CASILFVGGRATGELFF. In nucleotides, the CDR3 is TGTGCCAGCATCCTCTTCGTCGGGGGGAGGGCAACCGGGGAGCTGTTTTTT.

This clonotype has a count of ten or more. The rearrangement joins TRBV6-1 to TRBJ2-7; D ambiguous. The length of the CDR3 is 14 residues. Looked up from germline, CDR1 is MNHNS and CDR2 is SASEGT. V was trimmed by 5 bases and J by 2 bases, leaving 13 bases between them. As DNA, the CDR3 is TGTGCCAGCAGTCATCCGGGCTCAGCCTACGAGCAGTACTTC. It yields the protein CASSHPGSAYEQYF.

This clonotype was picked up many times. A much larger clone lies one base from this, so it may be a read error. V gene TRBV6-1 combines with J gene TRBJ1-1; tentatively, D is TRBD1 (5 bases). In germline, CDR1 is MNHNS, CDR2 SASEGT. With 5 bases removed from V and 4 bases from J, the gap between germline ends came to 17 bases. This CDR3 has 15 residues. CDR3 in DNA: TGTGCCAGCAGTCAAACCCCGGGGCCGAGCACTGAAGCTTTCTTT. This sequence encodes CASSQTPGPSTEAFF.

The table lists this clonotype with many counts. This rearrangement joins TRBV10-3 to TRBJ2-2, with 8 bases fitting TRBD1. V was pared by 0 bases and J by 5 bases, with 5 bases of the junction left unmatched. Germline V gives CDR1 ENHRY, CDR2 SYGVKD. This CDR3 is built from 16 residues. For the CDR3, the DNA is TGTGCCATCAGTGAGTCCACAGGGGGTCGGACCGGGGAGCTGTTTTTT. Translation: CAISESTGGRTGELFF.

This CDR3 is CASSFKMTSGELAKNIQYF. The CDR3 nucleotides read TGTGCCAGCAGTTTTAAGATGACGAGCGGGGAACTAGCCAAAAACATTCAGTACTTC. The chain joins TRBV12-3 or TRBV12-4 to TRBJ2-4; 7 bases agree with TRBD2. V lost 3 bases to trimming and J lost 0 bases; unmatched junction nucleotides: 14. This CDR3 is 19 amino acids long.

This clonotype was picked up many times. This sequence joins TRBV29-1 and TRBJ2-5, with D possibly matching TRBD1 (6 bases). This CDR3 is built from 19 residues. Trimming left V 5 bases short and J 2 bases short, with 30 bases between. Looked up from germline, CDR1 is SQVTM and CDR2 is ANQGSEA. The CDR3 DNA follows: TGCAGCGTTCGAACACCCCCCGCTGAACGTACAGGGACGCAAGAGACCCAGTACTTC. This translates into CSVRTPPAERTGTQETQYF.

In this sample, this clonotype turned up many times. The J gene is TRBJ2-6, the V gene TRBV7-8; D not certain. Germline V lookup: CDR1 SGHVS, CDR2 FQNEAQ. The CDR3 totals 15 residues. Trimming cost V 2 bases and J 4 bases, with 9 bases left between them. The CDR3 reads CASSLTLGGANVLTF. The CDR3 region has the DNA TGTGCCAGCAGCTTAACCTTGGGGGGGGCCAACGTCCTGACTTTC. Together with reference TRBV7-8 and TRBJ2-6, the CDR3 gives the full variable domain: GAGVSQSPRYKVAKRGQDVALRCDPISGHVSLFWYQQALGQGPEFLTYFQNEAQLDKSGLPSDRFFAERPEGSVSTLKIQRTQQEDSAVYLCASSLTLGGANVLTFGAGSRLTVL.